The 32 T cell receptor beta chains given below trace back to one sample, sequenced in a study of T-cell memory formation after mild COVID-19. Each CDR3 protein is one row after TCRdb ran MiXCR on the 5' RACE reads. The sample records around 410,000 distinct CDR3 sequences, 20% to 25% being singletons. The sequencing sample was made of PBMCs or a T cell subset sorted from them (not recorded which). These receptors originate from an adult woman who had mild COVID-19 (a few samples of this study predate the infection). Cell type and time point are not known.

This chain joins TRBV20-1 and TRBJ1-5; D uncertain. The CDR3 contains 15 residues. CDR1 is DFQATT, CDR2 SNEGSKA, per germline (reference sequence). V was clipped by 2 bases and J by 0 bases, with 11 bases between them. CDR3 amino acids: CSARPYGDSNQPQHF. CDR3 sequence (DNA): TGCAGTGCTAGACCCTACGGTGATAGCAATCAGCCCCAGCATTTT.

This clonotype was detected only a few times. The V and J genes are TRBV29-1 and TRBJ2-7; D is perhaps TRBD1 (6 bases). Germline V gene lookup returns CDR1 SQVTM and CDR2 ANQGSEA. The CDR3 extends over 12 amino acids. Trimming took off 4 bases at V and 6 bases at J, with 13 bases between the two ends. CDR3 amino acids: CSVATGFSEQYF. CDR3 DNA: TGCAGCGTTGCAACAGGGTTCAGCGAGCAGTACTTC.

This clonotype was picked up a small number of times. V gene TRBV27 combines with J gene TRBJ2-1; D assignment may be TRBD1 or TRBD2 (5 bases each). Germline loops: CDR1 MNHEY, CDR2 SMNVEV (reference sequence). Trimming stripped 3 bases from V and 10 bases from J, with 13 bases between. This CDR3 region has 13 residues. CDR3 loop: CASSLAVGVEQFF. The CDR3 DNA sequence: TGTGCCAGCAGTTTGGCGGTGGGGGTCGAGCAGTTCTTC.

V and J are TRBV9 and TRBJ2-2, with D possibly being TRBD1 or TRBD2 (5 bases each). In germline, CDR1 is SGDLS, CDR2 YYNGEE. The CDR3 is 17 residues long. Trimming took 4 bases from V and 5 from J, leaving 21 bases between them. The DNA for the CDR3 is TGTGCCAGCAGCTTAGATTCCGGGACGGCTTTTACCGGGGAGCTGTTTTTT. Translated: CASSLDSGTAFTGELFF.

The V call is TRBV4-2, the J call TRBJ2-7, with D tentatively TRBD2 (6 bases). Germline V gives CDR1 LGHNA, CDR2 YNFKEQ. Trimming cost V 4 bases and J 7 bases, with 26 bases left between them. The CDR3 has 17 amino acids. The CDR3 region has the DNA TGTGCCAGCAGCCCAAAGGGCGGGGCGGGAAGGCCCTCGGAGCAGTACTTC. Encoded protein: CASSPKGGAGRPSEQYF.

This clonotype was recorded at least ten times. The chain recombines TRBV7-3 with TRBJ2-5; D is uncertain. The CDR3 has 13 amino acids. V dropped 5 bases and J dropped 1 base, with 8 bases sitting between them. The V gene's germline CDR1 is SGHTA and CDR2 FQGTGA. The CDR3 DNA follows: TGTGCCAGCAGCCGACGGGTCCAAGAGACCCAGTACTTC. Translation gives CASSRRVQETQYF.

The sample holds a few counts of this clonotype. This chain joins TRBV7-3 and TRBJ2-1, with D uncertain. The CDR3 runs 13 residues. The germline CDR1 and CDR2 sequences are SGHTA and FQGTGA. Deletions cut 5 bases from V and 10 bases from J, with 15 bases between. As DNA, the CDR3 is TGTGCCAGCAGCCCACACCCGGTTAGGGAGCAGTTCTTC. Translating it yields CASSPHPVREQFF. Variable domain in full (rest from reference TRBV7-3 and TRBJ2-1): GAGVSQTPSNKVTEKGKYVELRCDPISGHTALYWYRQSLGQGPEFLIYFQGTGAADDSGLPNDRFFAVRPEGSVSTLKIQRTERGDSAVYLCASSPHPVREQFFGPGTRLTVL.

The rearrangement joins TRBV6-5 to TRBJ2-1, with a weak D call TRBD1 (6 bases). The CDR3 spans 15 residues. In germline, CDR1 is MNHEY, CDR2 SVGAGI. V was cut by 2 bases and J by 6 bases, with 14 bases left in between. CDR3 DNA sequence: TGTGCCAGCAGTTACGAGGCAGGGGCCGGCAATGAGCAGTTCTTC. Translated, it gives CASSYEAGAGNEQFF.

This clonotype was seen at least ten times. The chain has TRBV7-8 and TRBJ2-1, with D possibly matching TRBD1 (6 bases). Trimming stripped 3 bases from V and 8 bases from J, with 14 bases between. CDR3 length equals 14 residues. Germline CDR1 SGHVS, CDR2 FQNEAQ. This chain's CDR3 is CASSLSGQSDEQFF. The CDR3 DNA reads TGTGCCAGCAGCTTGAGTGGACAGTCCGATGAGCAGTTCTTC.

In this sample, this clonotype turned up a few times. The CDR3 region is CASSLGPTLQETQYF. DNA of the CDR3: TGTGCCAGCAGCCTGGGACCGACCCTTCAAGAGACCCAGTACTTC. The genes are TRBV7-3 and TRBJ2-5; the D gene could be TRBD1 or TRBD2 (5 bases each). The CDR3 has 15 residues. Deletions cut 5 bases from V and 2 bases from J, with 15 bases between. The V gene's germline CDR1 is SGHTA and CDR2 FQGTGA.

This CDR3 is CASRMTASYEQYF. In nucleotides, the CDR3 is TGTGCCAGCCGTATGACAGCCTCCTACGAGCAGTACTTC. V is TRBV5-6 and J is TRBJ2-7, with TRBD1 as a possible D gene (5 bases). This CDR3 contains 13 residues. The ends were cut back, 7 bases at V and 0 bases at J, with 11 bases in the middle. Germline CDR1 SGHDT, CDR2 YYEEEE.

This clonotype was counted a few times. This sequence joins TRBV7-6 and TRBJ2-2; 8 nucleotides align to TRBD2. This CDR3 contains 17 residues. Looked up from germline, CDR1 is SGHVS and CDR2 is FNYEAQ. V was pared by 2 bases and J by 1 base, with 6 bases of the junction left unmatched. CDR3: CASSLNMAGGNTGELFF. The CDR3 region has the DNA TGTGCCAGCAGCTTAAATATGGCGGGAGGGAACACCGGGGAGCTGTTTTTT.

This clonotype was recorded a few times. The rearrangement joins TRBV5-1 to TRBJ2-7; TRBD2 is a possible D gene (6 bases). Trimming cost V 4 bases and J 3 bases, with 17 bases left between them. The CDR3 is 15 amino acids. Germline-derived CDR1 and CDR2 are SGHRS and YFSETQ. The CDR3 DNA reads TGCGCCAGCAGCCCCACGGCTAGCGCGATCTACGAGCAGTACTTC. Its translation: CASSPTASAIYEQYF.

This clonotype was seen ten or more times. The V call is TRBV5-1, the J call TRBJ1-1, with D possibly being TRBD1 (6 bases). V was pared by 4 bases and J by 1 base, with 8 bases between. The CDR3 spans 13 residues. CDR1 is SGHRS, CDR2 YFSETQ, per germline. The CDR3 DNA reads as TGCGCCAGCAGCCAACAGGGGAACACTGAAGCTTTCTTT. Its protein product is CASSQQGNTEAFF.

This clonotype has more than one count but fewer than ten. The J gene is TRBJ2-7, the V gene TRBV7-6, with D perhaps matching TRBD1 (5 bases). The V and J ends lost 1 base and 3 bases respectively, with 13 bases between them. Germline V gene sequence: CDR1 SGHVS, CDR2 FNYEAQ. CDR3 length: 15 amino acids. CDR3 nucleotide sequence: TGTGCCAGCAGCTTAGGAGTAACAGGACACTACGAGCAGTACTTC. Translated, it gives CASSLGVTGHYEQYF.

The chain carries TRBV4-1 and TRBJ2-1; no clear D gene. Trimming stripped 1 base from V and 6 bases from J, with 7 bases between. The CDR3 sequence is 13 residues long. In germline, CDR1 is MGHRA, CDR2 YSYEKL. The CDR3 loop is CASSQVFGNEQFF. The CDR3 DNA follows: TGCGCCAGCAGCCAAGTTTTCGGCAATGAGCAGTTCTTC.

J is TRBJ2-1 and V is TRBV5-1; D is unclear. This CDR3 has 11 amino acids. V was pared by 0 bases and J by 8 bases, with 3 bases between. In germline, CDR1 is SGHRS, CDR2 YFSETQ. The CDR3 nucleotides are TGCGCCAGCAGCTTGGACTATGAGCAGTTCTTC. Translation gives CASSLDYEQFF.

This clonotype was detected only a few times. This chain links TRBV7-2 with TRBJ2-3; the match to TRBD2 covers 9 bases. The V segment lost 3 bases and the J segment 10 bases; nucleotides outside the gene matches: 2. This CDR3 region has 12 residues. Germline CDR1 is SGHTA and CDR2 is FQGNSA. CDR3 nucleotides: TGTGCCAGCAGCTTGGCGGGGGGGCCGCAGTATTTT. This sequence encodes CASSLAGGPQYF.

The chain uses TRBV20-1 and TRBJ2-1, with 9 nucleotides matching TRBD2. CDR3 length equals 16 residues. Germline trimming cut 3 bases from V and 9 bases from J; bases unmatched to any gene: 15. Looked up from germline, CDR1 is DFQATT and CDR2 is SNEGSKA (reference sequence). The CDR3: CSARLAGTSLRSEQFF. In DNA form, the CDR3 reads TGCAGTGCTAGGCTAGCCGGGACTAGCTTACGGAGTGAGCAGTTCTTC.

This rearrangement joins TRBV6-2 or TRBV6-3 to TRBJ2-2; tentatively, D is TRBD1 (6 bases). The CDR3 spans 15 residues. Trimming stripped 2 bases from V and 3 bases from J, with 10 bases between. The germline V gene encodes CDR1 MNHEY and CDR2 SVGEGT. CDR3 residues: CASSYDRTYTGELFF. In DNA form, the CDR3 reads TGTGCCAGCAGTTACGACAGGACCTACACCGGGGAGCTGTTTTTT.

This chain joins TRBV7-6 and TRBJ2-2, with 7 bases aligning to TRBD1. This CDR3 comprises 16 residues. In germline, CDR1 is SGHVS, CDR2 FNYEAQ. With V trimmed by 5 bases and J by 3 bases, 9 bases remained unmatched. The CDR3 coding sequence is TGTGCCAGCAGCCGGACGTATGGGACAGACACCGGGGAGCTGTTTTTT. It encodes CASSRTYGTDTGELFF.

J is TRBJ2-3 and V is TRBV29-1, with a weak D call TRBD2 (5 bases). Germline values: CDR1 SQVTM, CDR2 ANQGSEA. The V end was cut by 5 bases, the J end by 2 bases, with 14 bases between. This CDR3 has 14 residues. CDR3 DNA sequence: TGCAGCGTTAGTACCGGGATTTACACAGATACGCAGTATTTT. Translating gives CSVSTGIYTDTQYF.

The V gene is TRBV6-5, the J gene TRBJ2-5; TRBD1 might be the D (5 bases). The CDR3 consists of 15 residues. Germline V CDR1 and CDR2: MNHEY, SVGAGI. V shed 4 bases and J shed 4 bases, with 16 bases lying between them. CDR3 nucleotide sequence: TGTGCCAGCAGTTTCACAGGCTATTCACTAGAGACCCAGTACTTC. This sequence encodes CASSFTGYSLETQYF.

The CDR3 DNA reads TGTGCCAGCAGCAAAGCGCCCGCTCAGGGGCGGCCCTTC. Its protein is CASSKAPAQGRPF. The gene calls are TRBV21-1 and TRBJ1-2; the DNA was not used to check the table's D call, TRBD1. TRBV21-1 is recorded as a pseudogene. This CDR3 spans 13 amino acids.

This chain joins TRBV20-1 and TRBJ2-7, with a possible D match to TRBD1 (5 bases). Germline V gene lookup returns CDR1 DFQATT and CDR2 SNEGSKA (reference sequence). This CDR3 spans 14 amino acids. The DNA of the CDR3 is TGCAGGGCCCCCCGAACAGGCCGCTCCTACGAGCAGTACTTC. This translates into CRAPRTGRSYEQYF.

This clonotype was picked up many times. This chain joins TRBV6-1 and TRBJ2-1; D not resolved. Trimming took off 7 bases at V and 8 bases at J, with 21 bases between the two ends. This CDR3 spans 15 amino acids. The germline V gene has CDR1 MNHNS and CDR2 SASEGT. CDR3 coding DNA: TGTGCCAGCAAAAAGAGGCCAATTGGTTTCGATGAGCAGTTCTTC. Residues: CASKKRPIGFDEQFF.

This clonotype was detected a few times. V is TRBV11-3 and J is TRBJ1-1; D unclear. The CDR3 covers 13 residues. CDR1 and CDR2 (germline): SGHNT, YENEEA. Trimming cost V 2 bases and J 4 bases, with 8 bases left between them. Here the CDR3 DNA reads TGTGCCAGCAGCTTAACCCGACGCACTGAAGCTTTCTTT. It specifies CASSLTRRTEAFF.

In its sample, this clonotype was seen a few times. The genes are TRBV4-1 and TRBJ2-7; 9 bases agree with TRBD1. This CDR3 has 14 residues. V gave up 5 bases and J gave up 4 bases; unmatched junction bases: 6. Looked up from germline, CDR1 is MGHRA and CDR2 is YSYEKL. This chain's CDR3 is CASSVGTGHYEQYF. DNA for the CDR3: TGCGCCAGCAGCGTCGGGACAGGGCATTACGAGCAGTACTTC.

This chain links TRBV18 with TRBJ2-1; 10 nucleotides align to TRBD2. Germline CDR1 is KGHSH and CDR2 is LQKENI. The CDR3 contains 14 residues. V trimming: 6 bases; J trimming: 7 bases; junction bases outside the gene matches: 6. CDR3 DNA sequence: TGTGCCAGCTCCCCTGGGACTAGCGTTAATGAGCAGTTCTTC. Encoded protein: CASSPGTSVNEQFF.

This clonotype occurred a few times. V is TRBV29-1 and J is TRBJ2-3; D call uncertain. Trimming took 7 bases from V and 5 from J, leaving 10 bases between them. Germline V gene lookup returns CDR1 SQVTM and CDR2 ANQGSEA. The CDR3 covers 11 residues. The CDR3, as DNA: TGCAGCGGGTATATGGGAGATACGCAGTATTTT. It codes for CSGYMGDTQYF.

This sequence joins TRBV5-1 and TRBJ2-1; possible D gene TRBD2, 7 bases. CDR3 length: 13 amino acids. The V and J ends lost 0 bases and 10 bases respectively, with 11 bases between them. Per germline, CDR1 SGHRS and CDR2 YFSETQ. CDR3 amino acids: CASSLAGGCEQFF. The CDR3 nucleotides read TGCGCCAGCAGCTTGGCGGGGGGCTGCGAGCAGTTCTTC.

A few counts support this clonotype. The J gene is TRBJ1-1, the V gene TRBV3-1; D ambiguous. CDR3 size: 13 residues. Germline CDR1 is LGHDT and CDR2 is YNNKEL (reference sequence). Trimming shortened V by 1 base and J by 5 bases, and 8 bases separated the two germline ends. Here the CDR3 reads CASSQGIPTEAFF. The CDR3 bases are TGTGCCAGCAGCCAAGGGATTCCGACTGAAGCTTTCTTT.